These T cell receptor beta chains were read from a single sample in a study of blood T cells in healthy people across ages. Each CDR3 protein gets one entry after TCRdb re-called the 5' RACE reads with MiXCR. Found here are about 290,000 distinct CDR3 sequences, around 29% of them singletons; the top ten hold 25% to 30%. Sequencing was performed on blood. These receptors were obtained from a woman in her seventies in good health. The CDR3 runs from the conserved cysteine through the conserved F or W. A D gene is named only where the DNA matches it firmly. Only some rows state a clone size, as once, few, many or a class for expanded clones.

DNA: TGCAGCGCCCTCGGGAGCCACCTCAGCACAGATACGCAGTATTTT
CDR3: CSALGSHLSTDTQYF
J: TRBJ2-3
size: -
D: -
V: TRBV29-1

DNA: TGTGCCAGCAGTTCCCAGGGGAGGACCACAGATACGCAGTATTTT
CDR3: CASSSQGRTTDTQYF
J: TRBJ2-3
size: few
D: -
V: TRBV6-5

DNA: TGCAGCGCCGCAGTCAAAGCCAAAAACATTCAGTACTTC
CDR3: CSAAVKAKNIQYF
J: TRBJ2-4
size: few
D: -
V: TRBV29-1

DNA: TGTGCCAGCAGAACCGGGACGCTGGACACCGGGGAGCTGTTTTTT
CDR3: CASRTGTLDTGELFF
J: TRBJ2-2
size: -
D: -
V: TRBV18

DNA: TGTGCCAGCTCACCAAAGGGACAGGGTACAGATACGCAGTATTTT
CDR3: CASSPKGQGTDTQYF
J: TRBJ2-3
size: few
D: TRBD1
V: TRBV18

DNA: TGTGCCAGCAGCTTCAACAGGGGGCAGGAGCAGTTCTTC
CDR3: CASSFNRGQEQFF
J: TRBJ2-1
size: few
D: TRBD1
V: TRBV5-6

DNA: TGCGCCAGCAGCCGAGCAGCCCTGAACACTGAAGCTTTCTTT
CDR3: CASSRAALNTEAFF
J: TRBJ1-1
size: -
D: -
V: TRBV5-1

DNA: TGTGCCAGCAGATTAGGGGGAGCTGGCTACACCTTC
CDR3: CASRLGGAGYTF
J: TRBJ1-2
size: -
D: -
V: TRBV25-1

DNA: TGTGCCAGCAGCGTCTCCGAGACCCAGTACTTC
CDR3: CASSVSETQYF
J: TRBJ2-5
size: many
D: -
V: TRBV7-9

DNA: TGCGCCAGCAGCCAAGAAGCCGGACTAGCTAGCTACGAGCAGTACTTC
CDR3: CASSQEAGLASYEQYF
J: TRBJ2-7
size: -
D: TRBD2
V: TRBV4-1

DNA: TGTGCCAGCAGTGGAGGACCTTCCACACATACGCAGTATTTT
CDR3: CASSGGPSTHTQYF
J: TRBJ2-3
size: -
D: -
V: TRBV6-4

DNA: TGCAGTGCTCAACAGGACTACGGGCAGTACTTC
CDR3: CSAQQDYGQYF
J: TRBJ2-7
size: -
D: -
V: TRBV20-1

DNA: TGTGCCAGCAGTGAATACGGGACAGACTATGGCTACACCTTC
CDR3: CASSEYGTDYGYTF
J: TRBJ1-2
size: few
D: TRBD1
V: TRBV6-1

DNA: TGTGCCAGCAACAGGGTTTTAGCCCCCGAACGTGCCACTGGAGCTTTCTTT
CDR3: CASNRVLAPERATGAFF
J: TRBJ1-1
size: -
D: -
V: TRBV12-3/TRBV12-4

DNA: TGTGCCAGCAGCCCCGGACGGTTACAGCATCAGCCCCAGCATTTT
CDR3: CASSPGRLQHQPQHF
J: TRBJ1-5
size: -
D: -
V: TRBV7-3

DNA: TGTGCCAGCAGGCCTGAGGGCAGGGGCTATGGCTACACCTTC
CDR3: CASRPEGRGYGYTF
J: TRBJ1-2
size: -
D: -
V: TRBV3-1

DNA: TGTGCCAGCAGCTTAGAGGGTTTGGACACTGAAGCTTTCTTT
CDR3: CASSLEGLDTEAFF
J: TRBJ1-1
size: -
D: -
V: TRBV7-6

DNA: TGTTTGACCGAGAGGGTGGGAGCCTACGAGCAGTACTTC
CDR3: CLTERVGAYEQYF
J: TRBJ2-7
size: -
D: -
V: TRBV6-1

DNA: TGTGCCAGCAAAGAGTCGGCGACCCCTAACTATGGCTACACCTTC
CDR3: CASKESATPNYGYTF
J: TRBJ1-2
size: -
D: -
V: TRBV6-6

DNA: TGTGCCAGCAGCTTCAATGGGGGCCCAGATACGCAGTATTTT
CDR3: CASSFNGGPDTQYF
J: TRBJ2-3
size: -
D: -
V: TRBV7-2

DNA: TGTGCCAGCAACAAGCGGGGTGGCGGGAGTGCTAATGAGCAGTTCTTC
CDR3: CASNKRGGGSANEQFF
J: TRBJ2-1
size: -
D: TRBD2
V: TRBV12-3/TRBV12-4

DNA: TGTGCCAGCAGCTTCGTGGATACGCAGTATTTT
CDR3: CASSFVDTQYF
J: TRBJ2-3
size: -
D: -
V: TRBV7-8

DNA: TGTGCCAGTGCAGAGAACTATGGCTACACCTTC
CDR3: CASAENYGYTF
J: TRBJ1-2
size: medium-sized
D: -
V: TRBV2

DNA: TGCAGCGTCGCCGTTGCCGGGGGTGGTGAAGCTTTCTTT
CDR3: CSVAVAGGGEAFF
J: TRBJ1-1
size: few
D: -
V: TRBV29-1

DNA: TGTGCCAGCAGCCAATTCGGTGGGACCATATATTTT
CDR3: CASSQFGGTIYF
J: TRBJ1-3
size: -
D: -
V: TRBV3-1

DNA: TGTGCCAGCAGCTCAGGGGTGGGAAACACCATATATTTT
CDR3: CASSSGVGNTIYF
J: TRBJ1-3
size: once
D: -
V: TRBV7-6

DNA: TGTGCCAGCAGCTTAGATGGCGCGGGCGCGCCTGGAAAACTGTTTTTT
CDR3: CASSLDGAGAPGKLFF
J: TRBJ1-4
size: -
D: -
V: TRBV11-2

DNA: TGCAGTGCTCTAAGGGATCACAATGAGCAGTTCTTC
CDR3: CSALRDHNEQFF
J: TRBJ2-1
size: few
D: -
V: TRBV20-1

DNA: TGTGCCAGCAGTACAGGGACTAGCGGGAGGGGCCATGAGCAGTTCTTC
CDR3: CASSTGTSGRGHEQFF
J: TRBJ2-1
size: many
D: TRBD2
V: TRBV12-3/TRBV12-4

DNA: TGTGCCATCAGGGGGACTAGCGGGTTTGAGCAGTTCTTC
CDR3: CAIRGTSGFEQFF
J: TRBJ2-1
size: few
D: TRBD2
V: TRBV10-3

DNA: TGTGCCAGCAGCCAGATTTCCGGCCGCAATCAGCCCCAGCATTTT
CDR3: CASSQISGRNQPQHF
J: TRBJ1-5
size: few
D: -
V: TRBV4-2

DNA: TGTGCCAGCCGGTCCCCCCTAGGTGAAGCTTTCTTT
CDR3: CASRSPLGEAFF
J: TRBJ1-1
size: -
D: -
V: TRBV6-2/TRBV6-3

DNA: TGTGCCAGCAGTTACTCCTGGACAGCCCATGAAGCTTTCTTT
CDR3: CASSYSWTAHEAFF
J: TRBJ1-1
size: -
D: -
V: TRBV6-6

DNA: TGTGCCAGCAGTTTTGGCGGGAGTAACGCCGGGGAGCTGTTTTTT
CDR3: CASSFGGSNAGELFF
J: TRBJ2-2
size: -
D: TRBD2
V: TRBV28

DNA: TGTGCCAGCCAGTCCGCCAGCAATCAGCCCCAGCATTTT
CDR3: CASQSASNQPQHF
J: TRBJ1-5
size: many
D: -
V: TRBV27

DNA: TGTGCCAGCAGCCCCCGTAGGGGCACAGATACGCAGTATTTT
CDR3: CASSPRRGTDTQYF
J: TRBJ2-3
size: -
D: -
V: TRBV11-1

DNA: TGTGCCAGCCATCATCCAGCCCGCCCTAATGAGCAGTTCTTC
CDR3: CASHHPARPNEQFF
J: TRBJ2-1
size: few
D: -
V: TRBV28

DNA: TGTGCCAGCAGAAGGGAGGGCAATCAGCCCCAGCATTTT
CDR3: CASRREGNQPQHF
J: TRBJ1-5
size: -
D: -
V: TRBV12-3/TRBV12-4

DNA: TGCAGCGTTGAAGGGGGATCGGACATTACCTACGAGCAGTACTTC
CDR3: CSVEGGSDITYEQYF
J: TRBJ2-7
size: -
D: -
V: TRBV29-1

DNA: TGCGCCAGCAGCTCCAGACACTCTGGCTACACCTTC
CDR3: CASSSRHSGYTF
J: TRBJ1-2
size: few
D: -
V: TRBV5-1

DNA: TGTGCCAGCAGCTTAGATCTGAGTGCTAACTATGGCTACACCTTC
CDR3: CASSLDLSANYGYTF
J: TRBJ1-2
size: few
D: -
V: TRBV7-2

DNA: TGTGCCAGCAGCTTGGGTGGGACAGGAGAGTACGAGCAGTACTTC
CDR3: CASSLGGTGEYEQYF
J: TRBJ2-7
size: few
D: TRBD1
V: TRBV5-5

DNA: TGTGCCAGCAGCTTGGCTGGCGGTGGGGCCAACGTCCTGACTTTC
CDR3: CASSLAGGGANVLTF
J: TRBJ2-6
size: few
D: -
V: TRBV5-5

DNA: TGCGCCAGCAGCCAAGGACTCGGGGGTAGCAATCAGCCCCAGCATTTT
CDR3: CASSQGLGGSNQPQHF
J: TRBJ1-5
size: many
D: -
V: TRBV4-3

DNA: TGCAGCGGTGCCTGGGAGACCCAGTACTTC
CDR3: CSGAWETQYF
J: TRBJ2-5
size: many
D: -
V: TRBV29-1

DNA: TGTGCCAGCATCGGCCCTTTGAGGGGGACCCAGTACTTC
CDR3: CASIGPLRGTQYF
J: TRBJ2-5
size: -
D: -
V: TRBV5-8

DNA: TGTGCCAGCGACGGACAGCCGAATTCACCCCTCCACTTT
CDR3: CASDGQPNSPLHF
J: TRBJ1-6
size: few
D: -
V: TRBV28

DNA: TGTGCCAGTAGTCGACAGGGAGTCTACGAGCAGTACTTC
CDR3: CASSRQGVYEQYF
J: TRBJ2-7
size: few
D: TRBD1
V: TRBV19

DNA: TGTGCCAGCTCACCAATTGAAGGACTGCTCTCTGGGGCCAACGTCCTGACTTTC
CDR3: CASSPIEGLLSGANVLTF
J: TRBJ2-6
size: -
D: -
V: TRBV18

DNA: TGCAGCGTTACCAAGGGACAGAATGAAAAACTGTTTTTT
CDR3: CSVTKGQNEKLFF
J: TRBJ1-4
size: few
D: TRBD1
V: TRBV29-1

DNA: TGTGCCAGCAGTTACGCCCGGGGGGCGGCCTCCTACAATGAGCAGTTCTTC
CDR3: CASSYARGAASYNEQFF
J: TRBJ2-1
size: -
D: -
V: TRBV6-5

DNA: TGCAGCGTTGCTCACAACCAAGAGACCCAGTACTTC
CDR3: CSVAHNQETQYF
J: TRBJ2-5
size: -
D: -
V: TRBV29-1

DNA: TGCAGCGTTGGACAGGGGGACGAGCAGTACTTC
CDR3: CSVGQGDEQYF
J: TRBJ2-7
size: -
D: TRBD1
V: TRBV29-1